A selection of T cell receptor beta chains follows, all from one sample in a study of shared clonotypes between healthy human individuals. TCRdb's table, derived via immunoSEQ multiplex PCR, lists solely in-frame clones and lacks some. Of around 2,100,000 clones in the sample, just under 95% were seen once. The sample taken for sequencing was naive CD8+ T cells sorted from blood. All receptors come from a man aged 18 to 30 in good health. The CDR3 runs from the conserved cysteine through the conserved F or W. A D gene is named only where the DNA matches it firmly. Not all rows give a size; the values are once, few, many and, for expanded clones, a class.

TRBJ2-5,TRBD2,TRBV4-1,-,CASSQGGRGPEETQYF,TGCGCCAGCAGCCAGGGGGGGAGGGGCCCTGAAGAGACCCAGTACTTC
TRBJ2-1,TRBD2,TRBV7-7,-,CASSPLAGGYNEQFF,TGTGCTAGCAGCCCTCTAGCGGGGGGCTACAATGAGCAGTTCTTC
TRBJ2-3,TRBD2,TRBV10-3,-,CAISPGLAGFGTDTQYF,TGTGCCATCAGTCCGGGACTAGCGGGGTTCGGGACAGATACGCAGTATTTT
TRBJ2-2,TRBD2,TRBV6-1,-,CASSERAGGPNTGELFF,TGTGCCAGCAGTGAAAGAGCGGGGGGTCCGAACACCGGGGAGCTGTTTTTT
TRBJ1-1,TRBD1,TRBV5-6,-,CASSWETGMNTEAFF,TGTGCCAGCAGCTGGGAGACAGGGATGAACACTGAAGCTTTCTTT
TRBJ2-7,TRBD1,TRBV27,-,CASSPSTGGITYEQYF,TGTGCCAGCAGTCCCTCTACAGGGGGGATCACCTACGAGCAGTACTTC
TRBJ1-1,-,TRBV30,-,CAWRETYEAFF,TGTGCCTGGAGAGAAACCTATGAAGCTTTCTTT
TRBJ1-2,-,TRBV6-5,-,CASRDGVYGYTF,TGTGCCAGCAGGGATGGGGTGTATGGCTACACCTTC
TRBJ1-2,TRBD1,TRBV19,-,CASSIGWDRTLNYGYTF,TGTGCCAGTAGTATTGGATGGGACAGGACCCTAAACTATGGCTACACCTTC
TRBJ1-1,-,TRBV6-5,-,CASSPSWGNTEAFF,TGTGCCAGCAGCCCTTCGTGGGGCAACACTGAAGCTTTCTTT
TRBJ1-2,-,TRBV7-9,few,CASTPTGIPFYTF,TGTGCCAGCACCCCAACCGGGATTCCTTTCTACACCTTC
TRBJ2-2,-,TRBV5-4,-,CASSLAGRDNTGELFF,TGTGCCAGCAGCTTGGCTGGCAGGGATAACACCGGGGAGCTGTTTTTT
TRBJ2-3,-,TRBV6-1,once,CASSGGWSTDTQYF,TGTGCCAGCAGTGGGGGCTGGAGCACAGATACGCAGTATTTT
TRBJ2-3,TRBD1,TRBV13,-,CASSGDRTDTQYF,TGTGCCAGCAGCGGGGACAGGACAGATACGCAGTATTTT
TRBJ1-1,TRBD1,TRBV30,-,CAWKTGANTEAFF,TGTGCCTGGAAGACAGGGGCGAACACTGAAGCTTTCTTT
TRBJ2-5,-,TRBV15,once,CATSDWGLAKTQYF,TGTGCCACCAGCGACTGGGGACTGGCAAAGACCCAGTACTTC
TRBJ1-1,-,TRBV25-1,-,CASSEFAGNTEAFF,TGTGCCAGCAGTGAATTCGCCGGGAACACTGAAGCTTTCTTT
TRBJ1-6,-,TRBV7-9,-,CASSVVDSNSPLHF,TGTGCCAGCAGCGTCGTTGACAGTAATTCACCCCTCCACTTT
TRBJ1-2,TRBD1,TRBV9,-,CASSVGGGGTVGYTF,TGTGCCAGCAGCGTAGGGGGCGGAGGGACAGTCGGCTACACCTTC
TRBJ2-1,-,TRBV7-2,-,CASSFSGEVFF,TGTGCCAGCAGCTTTTCGGGGGAGGTGTTCTTC
TRBJ1-4,-,TRBV7-9,-,CASSLQLEKLFF,TGTGCCAGCAGCTTACAGCTTGAAAAACTGTTTTTT
TRBJ2-5,-,TRBV25-1,-,CASSQRGVEETQYF,TGTGCCAGCAGTCAAAGAGGGGTGGAAGAGACCCAGTACTTC
TRBJ2-2,-,TRBV4-1,once,CASSQQDLNTGELFF,TGCGCCAGCAGCCAACAGGACTTGAACACCGGGGAGCTGTTTTTT
TRBJ2-3,TRBD2,TRBV7-9,-,CASSPRTSGGLTDTQYF,TGTGCCAGCAGCCCGAGGACTAGCGGGGGACTCACAGATACGCAGTATTTT
TRBJ2-5,TRBD2,TRBV2,-,CASSEVENSGSLVRAGYF,TGTGCCAGCAGTGAAGTCGAGAATAGCGGGAGTCTGGTAAGAGCGGGGTACTTC
TRBJ2-3,TRBD1,TRBV2,-,CASGDRGRNTDTQYF,TGTGCCAGCGGGGACAGGGGGCGTAATACAGATACGCAGTATTTT
TRBJ2-7,TRBD2,TRBV2,-,CASSALAGEAHEQYF,TGTGCCAGCAGTGCTCTAGCGGGAGAAGCTCACGAGCAGTACTTC
TRBJ1-2,-,TRBV19,-,CASSSWGLYGYTF,TGTGCCAGTAGTTCATGGGGCCTCTATGGCTACACCTTC
TRBJ1-5,-,TRBV2,-,CASSDGAGQPQHF,TGTGCCAGCAGTGACGGGGCGGGTCAGCCCCAGCATTTT
TRBJ1-4,TRBD1,TRBV5-1,-,CASSSTGGKLFF,TGCGCCAGCAGCTCGACAGGGGGTAAACTGTTTTTT
TRBJ2-7,-,TRBV27,-,CASGDARAYSYEQYF,TGTGCCAGCGGAGACGCTCGAGCGTATTCCTACGAGCAGTACTTC
TRBJ2-2,-,TRBV6-5,-,CASSYSTHTGELFF,TGTGCCAGCAGTTATTCTACACACACCGGGGAGCTGTTTTTT
TRBJ1-1,-,TRBV6-6,-,CASTAAQESNTEAFF,TGTGCCAGCACGGCAGCCCAAGAATCGAACACTGAAGCTTTCTTT
TRBJ1-1,-,TRBV11-2,-,CASSQIRGRSFTEAFF,TGTGCCAGCAGCCAGATAAGAGGACGAAGTTTCACTGAAGCTTTCTTT
TRBJ2-3,-,TRBV5-4,once,CASSLGSVTQYF,TGTGCCAGCAGCTTGGGGTCAGTTACGCAGTATTTT
TRBJ2-1,-,TRBV2,-,CASSDATYNEQFF,TGTGCCAGCAGTGATGCTACCTACAATGAGCAGTTCTTC
TRBJ2-7,-,TRBV2,-,CASSENYAYEQYF,TGTGCCAGCAGTGAAAACTATGCCTACGAGCAGTACTTC
TRBJ2-6,-,TRBV5-4,-,CASSPSGANVLTF,TGTGCCAGCAGTCCCTCTGGGGCCAACGTCCTGACTTTC
TRBJ1-1,-,TRBV27,-,CASSERGHEAFF,TGTGCCAGCAGTGAAAGGGGTCATGAAGCTTTCTTT
TRBJ2-2,TRBD1,TRBV6-1,-,CASSQYRGPAGELFF,TGTGCCAGCAGTCAGTACAGGGGACCCGCCGGGGAGCTGTTTTTT
TRBJ1-2,TRBD1,TRBV7-9,-,CASSLVSETGEGYTF,TGTGCCAGCAGCTTAGTTTCCGAGACAGGGGAAGGCTACACCTTC
TRBJ2-7,-,TRBV6-5,-,CASSWEGTVEQYF,TGTGCCAGCAGTTGGGAAGGGACCGTCGAGCAGTACTTC
TRBJ1-2,TRBD1,TRBV9,-,CASSAQQGHYGYTF,TGTGCCAGCAGCGCTCAACAGGGGCACTATGGCTACACCTTC
TRBJ2-2,-,TRBV4-1,-,CASSQEGSGIPGELFF,TGCGCCAGCAGCCAAGAGGGTTCCGGGATCCCCGGGGAGCTGTTTTTT
TRBJ2-7,TRBD2,TRBV5-1,-,CASSLFPSGIYEQYF,TGCGCCAGCAGCTTGTTCCCTAGCGGGATCTACGAGCAGTACTTC